The rows below give T cell receptor beta chains drawn from one sample of a study of regulatory T cells in long-lasting Graves disease. TCRdb used MiXCR to reprocess the multiplex PCR reads, holding one entry per CDR3 protein. The top ten clones hold about 12% of a sample with 550,000 to 600,000 distinct CDR3 sequences, around 16% of them seen once. These same records also appear under a second study, on T cells in Graves' hyperthyroidism and ophthalmopathy.

The sample here was peripheral blood mononuclear cells (PBMCs), taken at new diagnosis, from a patient treated with antithyroid drugs. The receptors come from a man aged 18 to 30 with Graves disease. The CDR3 runs from the conserved cysteine through the conserved F or W. Fields, in order: clone size, V gene, D gene, J gene, CDR3 length, CDR3 DNA, CDR3 protein. A D gene is named only where the DNA matches it firmly. Rows give clone size only sometimes, using once, few, many, or a class for an expanded clone.

once	TRBV27	TRBD1	TRBJ1-1	14	TGTGCCAGCACCCGAGGGGGCGGGAACACTGAAGCTTTCTTT	CASTRGGGNTEAFF
NA	TRBV15	TRBD1	TRBJ2-4	14	TGTGCCACCAGCTCACAGGGGACCAAAAACATTCAGTACTTC	CATSSQGTKNIQYF
many	TRBV5-6	TRBD1	TRBJ2-7	14	TGTGCCAGCAGGGAGACAGGGATCTCCTACGAGCAGTACTTC	CASRETGISYEQYF
few	TRBV6-2/TRBV6-3	TRBD2	TRBJ2-3	15	TGTGCCAGCAGTGCCCGGACTAGGGGTGGGGATACGCAGTATTTT	CASSARTRGGDTQYF
few	TRBV20-1	NA	TRBJ2-7	14	TGCAGTGCTAGATACAGGTCTGGGACCTACGAGCAGTACTTC	CSARYRSGTYEQYF
few	TRBV28	TRBD1	TRBJ2-7	16	TGTGCCAGCAGTACGGCACACAGGGGAATAACCTACGAGCAGTACTTC	CASSTAHRGITYEQYF
few	TRBV20-1	TRBD1	TRBJ2-2	16	TGCAGTGCTAGAGATGCCGGGACAGGGGTCACCGGGGAGCTGTTTTTT	CSARDAGTGVTGELFF
few	TRBV20-1	NA	TRBJ1-5	15	TGCAGTGCTAGAGAAGCCGCAGGGATCAATCAGCCCCAGCATTTT	CSAREAAGINQPQHF
many	TRBV30	TRBD2	TRBJ2-3	16	TGTGCCTGGGGTCGGGGACTAGCGGGGAACACAGATACGCAGTATTTT	CAWGRGLAGNTDTQYF
many	TRBV6-1	NA	TRBJ1-1	14	TGTGCCAGCAGTGAACAGGGGAGGAACACTGAAGCTTTCTTT	CASSEQGRNTEAFF
many	TRBV5-1	TRBD1	TRBJ2-3	15	TGCGCCAGCAGCTCGGACAGGGGTAGCACAGATACGCAGTATTTT	CASSSDRGSTDTQYF
NA	TRBV5-6	TRBD1	TRBJ2-1	15	TGTGCCAGCAGCTTGTTTACAGGGGGATACAATGAGCAGTTCTTC	CASSLFTGGYNEQFF
many	TRBV11-1	NA	TRBJ2-1	15	TGTGCCAGCAGCTTACCGCCGGCGTCCTACAATGAGCAGTTCTTC	CASSLPPASYNEQFF
once	TRBV30	NA	TRBJ1-5	14	TGTGCCTGGAGTGTTTCAGGGGCGAATCAGCCCCAGCATTTT	CAWSVSGANQPQHF
many	TRBV27	NA	TRBJ1-1	14	TGTGCCAGCAGTTTATTCGGGGGCCGGACTGAAGCTTTCTTT	CASSLFGGRTEAFF
many	TRBV28	NA	TRBJ2-1	15	TGTGCCAGCAGTTCCCCGGGACTCCGGCGGGATGAGCAGTTCTTC	CASSSPGLRRDEQFF
NA	TRBV27	NA	TRBJ2-1	13	TGTGCCAGCAGTTTATATACTGTAGATGAGCAGTTCTTC	CASSLYTVDEQFF
many	TRBV6-2/TRBV6-3	NA	TRBJ2-1	14	TGTGCCAGCAGTGAAGGCGGGGTAAACAATGAGCAGTTCTTC	CASSEGGVNNEQFF
NA	TRBV11-3	TRBD1	TRBJ2-2	17	TGTGCCAGCAGCTTTAAACCGGGACAGGGGTACACCGGGGAGCTGTTTTTT	CASSFKPGQGYTGELFF
NA	TRBV7-2	NA	TRBJ2-5	15	TGTGCCAGCAGCTTTCAACGAAGCAACGGGGAGACCCAGTACTTC	CASSFQRSNGETQYF
few	TRBV24-1	TRBD1	TRBJ1-5	17	TGTGCCCCTAATTTTAGCCAAGACAGGGGAGGCAATCAGCCCCAGCATTTT	CAPNFSQDRGGNQPQHF
few	TRBV4-1	NA	TRBJ1-5	13	TGCGCCAGCAGCGCCCAGAGGGATCAGCCCCAGCATTTT	CASSAQRDQPQHF
many	TRBV20-1	TRBD1	TRBJ2-5	14	TGCAGTGCTCGTATCCGGGACAGGGAAGAGACCCAGTACTTC	CSARIRDREETQYF
few	TRBV5-1	NA	TRBJ1-5	13	TGCGCCAGCAGCTTACAGAGGGGGCAGCCCCAGCATTTT	CASSLQRGQPQHF
many	TRBV6-1	TRBD1	TRBJ2-7	15	TGTGCCAGTAAAGACCCTCCGGGACAGGGACACGAGCAGTACTTC	CASKDPPGQGHEQYF
many	TRBV7-8	NA	TRBJ1-4	15	TGTGCCAGCACCCCCGGGGGGGGGCGGAATGAAAAACTGTTTTTT	CASTPGGGRNEKLFF
few	TRBV7-7	NA	TRBJ2-5	14	TGTGCTAGCAGCAAAGGGGGGTTCCGGGAGACCCAGTACTTC	CASSKGGFRETQYF
NA	TRBV12-5	NA	TRBJ2-1	15	TGTGCTAGTGGTTTGTGGCTAATCTCCTACAATGAGCAGTTCTTC	CASGLWLISYNEQFF
many	TRBV6-5	NA	TRBJ2-1	16	TGTGCCAGCAGTTTACGAGGGCGAAGCTCCTACAATGAGCAGTTCTTC	CASSLRGRSSYNEQFF
few	TRBV18	NA	TRBJ1-5	13	TGTGCCAGCTCGCAGGGTTCCGACCAGCCCCAGCATTTT	CASSQGSDQPQHF
many	TRBV6-9	NA	TRBJ2-5	15	TGTGCCAGCAGTTACGGCCGGGGGTCATCAGAGACCCAGTACTTC	CASSYGRGSSETQYF
NA	TRBV6-5	NA	TRBJ2-3	16	TGTGCCAGCAGTTCTCGCGGGGCTACCCCCACAGATACGCAGTATTTT	CASSSRGATPTDTQYF
many	TRBV2	NA	TRBJ2-7	12	TGTGCCAGCAGGGCCTTAAGAAACGAGCAGTACTTC	CASRALRNEQYF
few	TRBV12-3/TRBV12-4	NA	TRBJ2-3	16	TGTGCCAGCAGTTTAGTACTAGTACCTAGCACAAATACGCAGTATTTT	CASSLVLVPSTNTQYF
many	TRBV28	TRBD2	TRBJ2-7	15	TGTGCCAGCAGCCCGGGACTAGCGGGGGCCTACGAGCAGTACTTC	CASSPGLAGAYEQYF
many	TRBV28	TRBD1	TRBJ1-5	13	TGTGCCGCCGACAGGGGCAGCAATCAGCCCCAGCATTTT	CAADRGSNQPQHF
many	TRBV2	NA	TRBJ2-1	11	TGTGCCAGCAGTACGGGCGATGAGCAGTTCTTC	CASSTGDEQFF
many	TRBV20-1	TRBD2	TRBJ2-2	16	TGCAGTGCTAGAGACCCGACTAGCGGGAACACCGGGGAGCTGTTTTTT	CSARDPTSGNTGELFF
NA	TRBV28	NA	TRBJ2-2	24	NA	CASSLSRTGFREQYFGPGTGELFF
many	TRBV7-9	NA	TRBJ2-1	13	TGTGCCAGCAGCTTAGGGGTCAGTGGTGGCGGGTTCTTC	CASSLGVSGGGFF
many	TRBV24-1	TRBD1	TRBJ1-5	16	TGTGCCACCAGTGACCCTGGACAGGGAGGCAATCAGCCCCAGCATTTT	CATSDPGQGGNQPQHF
many	TRBV5-1	TRBD2	TRBJ2-3	16	TGCGCCAGCAGCTTGGCCCGAAGCGGGGGGGCAGATACGCAGTATTTT	CASSLARSGGADTQYF
few	TRBV10-3	NA	TRBJ2-7	13	TGTGCCATCAGCTGGAGGGAGAGCTACGAGCAGTACTTC	CAISWRESYEQYF
many	TRBV27	TRBD2	TRBJ2-5	16	TGTGCCAGCAGTTTATCGGAGGGAGGGCCCCATGAGACCCAGTACTTC	CASSLSEGGPHETQYF
many	TRBV5-1	NA	TRBJ2-7	12	TGCGCTAGCAGCGGCAGCAACTACGAGCAGTACTTC	CASSGSNYEQYF
NA	TRBV5-6	TRBD2	TRBJ2-5	17	TGTGCCAGCAGCTGGGGACTAGCGGGAGGGCCTTATGAGACCCAGTACTTC	CASSWGLAGGPYETQYF
many	TRBV5-1	NA	TRBJ2-7	15	TGCGCCAGCAGCTCCCTTTGGGGAGGACCCTACGAGCAGTACTTC	CASSSLWGGPYEQYF
NA	TRBV13	NA	TRBJ2-7	15	TGTGCCAGCAGCTTAGGGGTGGGAGTAAACTACGAGCAGTACTTC	CASSLGVGVNYEQYF
many	TRBV28	NA	TRBJ2-1	12	TGTGCCAGCAGTCCCCCGTACAATGAGCAGTTCTTC	CASSPPYNEQFF
few	TRBV27	NA	TRBJ2-7	17	TGTGCCAGCAGTTTTGTAGGGGTTGAGGGCGGGGACCGCGAGCAGTACTTC	CASSFVGVEGGDREQYF
NA	TRBV14	NA	TRBJ1-3	15	TGTGCCAGCAGCCAACCCGGGACCTATGGAAACACCATATATTTT	CASSQPGTYGNTIYF